Presented here are 27 T cell receptor beta chains from one specimen sequenced in a study of cytomegalovirus exposure and HLA in healthy donors. Researchers ran the PCR with 60 Vbeta and 13 Jbeta primers. Using immunoSEQ multiplex PCR, the repertoire was profiled, and TCRdb retains in-frame clones only, with some absent. Counted here are about 180,000 clones, approximately 84% occurring once; the ten biggest clones make up roughly 1%. Specimen: PBMCs. These receptors came from a man aged 25-45 years in good health and CMV-seronegative.

J is TRBJ1-1 and V is TRBV2; D gene uncertain. The CDR3 spans 13 residues. V shed 5 bases and J shed 5 bases, with 12 bases lying between them. Germline V CDR1 and CDR2: SNHLY, FYNNEI. Written as DNA, the CDR3 is TGTGCCAGCAGTTCCTCTACTTGGACTGAAGCTTTCTTT. Translated: CASSSSTWTEAFF.

This chain uses TRBV29-1 with TRBJ1-4; D uncertain. CDR1 and CDR2 from the germline V gene are SQVTM and ANQGSEA. V was clipped by 4 bases and J by 4 bases, with 10 bases between them. The CDR3 sequence is 13 residues long. The CDR3 here is CSVATIFNEKLFF. CDR3 sequence (DNA): TGCAGCGTTGCGACAATCTTTAATGAAAAACTGTTTTTT.

The V gene is TRBV5-1, the J gene TRBJ1-3, with D uncertain. Deletions cut 5 bases from V and 0 bases from J, with 12 bases between. Germline loops: CDR1 SGHRS, CDR2 YFSETQ. The CDR3 runs 15 residues. CDR3 region: CASSDTSSSGNTIYF. As DNA, the CDR3 is TGCGCCAGCAGTGACACCTCCTCCTCTGGAAACACCATATATTTT.

The chain uses TRBV25-1 and TRBJ1-4, with TRBD1 matching over 8 bases. With 6 bases clipped from V and 7 bases from J, the junction kept 7 bases outside the gene matches. The CDR3 sequence is 14 residues long. Germline V gives CDR1 MGHDK, CDR2 SYGVNS. CDR3 residues: CASSDRGDIEKLFF. Here the CDR3 DNA reads TGTGCCAGCAGCGACAGGGGTGACATTGAAAAACTGTTTTTT. Full variable domain (missing parts from reference TRBV25-1 and TRBJ1-4): EADIYQTPRYLVIGTGKKITLECSQTMGHDKMYWYQQDPGMELHLIHYSYGVNSTEKGDLSSESTVSRIRTEHFPLTLESARPSHTSQYLCASSDRGDIEKLFFGSGTQLSVL.

The chain links TRBV4-1 to TRBJ1-2; D unresolved. CDR1 MGHRA and CDR2 YSYEKL come from the germline V gene. CDR3 size: 15 residues. Trimming took off 4 bases at V and 4 bases at J, with 16 bases between the two ends. The CDR3 loop is CASSPIHGVSYGYTF. The CDR3 DNA is TGCGCCAGCAGCCCTATTCACGGGGTGAGCTATGGCTACACCTTC.

This clone has a handful of counts. The gene calls are TRBV7-6 and TRBJ2-5, with D possibly matching TRBD2 (5 bases). V was pared by 5 bases and J by 14 bases, with 18 bases between. The CDR3 consists of 12 residues. Germline V lookup: CDR1 SGHVS, CDR2 FNYEAQ. The CDR3 region has the DNA TGTGCCAGCAGCCCTCCGGTAGACTACCTCTACTTC. Translated: CASSPPVDYLYF.

This clone was detected a few times. V and J are TRBV19 and TRBJ1-5; no firm D call. V lost 7 bases and J lost 0, with 10 bases in between. This CDR3 region has 14 residues. Germline CDR1 LNHDA, CDR2 SQIVND (reference sequence). The CDR3 bases are TGTGCCAGTAATATCCGGGATAGCAATCAGCCCCAGCATTTT. Its protein is CASNIRDSNQPQHF.

The V call is TRBV28, the J call TRBJ2-2; D is perhaps TRBD2 (6 bases). V lost 2 bases to trimming and J lost 4 bases, with 11 bases between them. There are 15 residues in the CDR3. In germline, CDR1 is MDHEN, CDR2 SYDVKM. CDR3 in amino acids: CASSLRGSGTGELFF. As DNA, the CDR3 is TGTGCCAGCAGTTTACGGGGGAGCGGCACCGGGGAGCTGTTTTTT. Variable domain in full (rest from reference TRBV28 and TRBJ2-2): DVKVTQSSRYLVKRTGEKVFLECVQDMDHENMFWYRQDPGLGLRLIYFSYDVKMKEKGDIPEGYSVSREKKERFSLILESASTNQTSMYLCASSLRGSGTGELFFGEGSRLTVL.

The rearrangement links TRBV5-4 to TRBJ1-2; 8 nucleotides align to TRBD1. Germline assignment: CDR1 SGHNT and CDR2 YYREEE (reference sequence). The CDR3 extends over 15 amino acids. Unmatched junction bases numbered 12, after V lost 4 bases and J lost 7 bases. DNA for the CDR3: TGTGCCAGCAGCCGTCCTCTGGGACAGGCTCCTGGCTACACCTTC. Protein: CASSRPLGQAPGYTF. Full variable domain (rest looked up from reference TRBV5-4 and TRBJ1-2): ETGVTQSPTHLIKTRGQQVTLRCSSQSGHNTVSWYQQALGQGPQFIFQYYREEENGRGNFPPRFSGLQFPNYSSELNVNALELDDSALYLCASSRPLGQAPGYTFGSGTRLTVV.

The V call is TRBV4-3, the J call TRBJ1-5, with 9 bases that match TRBD1. Trimming at V came to 0 bases and at J to 5 bases, leaving 2 bases not matched to a gene. Germline V gene sequence: CDR1 LGHNA, CDR2 YSLEER. The CDR3 covers 15 residues. CDR3 sequence reads: CASSQDGQGYQPQHF. The CDR3 coding sequence is TGCGCCAGCAGCCAAGATGGACAGGGGTATCAGCCCCAGCATTTT.

V is TRBV27 and J is TRBJ2-1, with 9 bases lining up with TRBD2. This CDR3 spans 14 amino acids. J was trimmed by 7 bases and V by 2 bases; bases with no gene match: 3. Germline V gene lookup returns CDR1 MNHEY and CDR2 SMNVEV (reference sequence). Written as DNA, the CDR3 is TGTGCCAGCAGTTTAAATAGCGGGGGTAATGAGCAGTTCTTC. It translates to CASSLNSGGNEQFF.

Only one count was recorded for this clone. The V and J genes are TRBV18 and TRBJ2-3, with 7 bases fitting TRBD2. The germline CDR1 and CDR2 sequences are KGHSH and LQKENI. After removal of 3 bases from V and 2 bases from J, the junction contained 5 bases not matched to a gene. The CDR3 contains 15 residues. CDR3: CASSPPGTTTDTQYF. The CDR3 nucleotides read TGTGCCAGCTCACCGCCCGGGACTACCACAGATACGCAGTATTTT.

V usage is TRBV27 and J usage is TRBJ1-2, with D perhaps TRBD1 (6 bases). CDR3 length: 17 residues. Germline CDR1 and CDR2: MNHEY and SMNVEV (reference sequence). The V and J ends lost 6 bases and 7 bases respectively, with 27 bases between them. Here the CDR3 reads CASSLRGTWGGPSGYTF. As DNA, the CDR3 is TGTGCCAGCAGCCTAAGGGGAACGTGGGGGGGGCCAAGTGGCTACACCTTC.

The V call is TRBV5-6, the J call TRBJ2-2; 10 nucleotides agree with TRBD1. Unmatched junction bases numbered 8, after V lost 3 bases and J lost 6 bases. The V gene's germline CDR1 is SGHDT and CDR2 YYEEEE. CDR3 length equals 16 residues. The CDR3 sequence is CASSYPGQGYPGELFF. The CDR3, as DNA: TGTGCCAGCAGCTATCCGGGACAGGGGTATCCCGGGGAGCTGTTTTTT.

DNA for the CDR3: TGCGCCAGCAGACCACGGACAGGTAGCACAGATACGCAGTATTTT. Translating it yields CASRPRTGSTDTQYF. The rearrangement links TRBV10-1 to TRBJ2-3, with 7 bases lining up with TRBD1. CDR1 is WNHNN, CDR2 SYGVQD, per germline (reference sequence). This CDR3 contains 15 residues. V lost 6 bases, J lost 0 bases, and 6 bases stayed unmatched.

The J gene is TRBJ1-5, the V gene TRBV28; 7 nucleotides line up with TRBD1. The ends lost 5 bases at V and 4 bases at J; junction bases unmatched: 8. CDR3 length: 15 amino acids. CDR1 is MDHEN and CDR2 is SYDVKM in the germline V gene. In DNA, the CDR3 is TGTGCCAGCAGTCCCCTGGGACAGAGAAATCAGCCCCAGCATTTT. It is translated as CASSPLGQRNQPQHF. Full variable domain (rest looked up from reference TRBV28 and TRBJ1-5): DVKVTQSSRYLVKRTGEKVFLECVQDMDHENMFWYRQDPGLGLRLIYFSYDVKMKEKGDIPEGYSVSREKKERFSLILESASTNQTSMYLCASSPLGQRNQPQHFGDGTRLSIL.

This clone was seen a few times. The genes are TRBV28 and TRBJ1-2; 8 positions agree with TRBD1. Unmatched junction bases numbered 12, after V lost 11 bases and J lost 7 bases. CDR1 and CDR2 from the germline V gene are MDHEN and SYDVKM. This CDR3 has 13 residues. CDR3 sequence (DNA): TGTGCCGCCGCCTGGCAGGGGGCGCGTGGCTACACCTTC. Amino acid sequence: CAAAWQGARGYTF.

This chain connects TRBV4-2 to TRBJ2-1; 9 bases are shared with TRBD2. Losses at the gene ends were 3 bases for V and 4 bases for J; bases not matched to a gene: 10. This CDR3 has 17 residues. Per germline, CDR1 LGHNA and CDR2 YNFKEQ. The CDR3 nucleotides are TGTGCCAGCAGCCAGGACACCGGGACTAGCAGTTACAATGAGCAGTTCTTC. Protein product: CASSQDTGTSSYNEQFF.

The chain employs TRBV19 and TRBJ2-2; TRBD1 is a possible D gene (6 bases). Trimming took off 8 bases at V and 3 bases at J, with 13 bases between the two ends. This CDR3 region has 14 residues. Germline V gives CDR1 LNHDA, CDR2 SQIVND (reference sequence). This CDR3 reads CASPQGRDTGELFF. The CDR3 region has the DNA TGTGCCAGTCCACAGGGAAGGGACACCGGGGAGCTGTTTTTT.

This chain uses TRBV28 with TRBJ1-5; weak D call: TRBD1 (5 bases). Trimming pared 1 base from V and 6 bases from J, leaving 10 bases between. Germline V gene data show CDR1 as MDHEN and CDR2 as SYDVKM. This CDR3 region has 14 residues. Here the CDR3 reads CASSLFDSRQPQHF. The CDR3 DNA follows: TGTGCCAGCAGTTTATTCGACAGTCGTCAGCCCCAGCATTTT. Filled out from reference TRBV28 and TRBJ1-5, the complete variable domain reads DVKVTQSSRYLVKRTGEKVFLECVQDMDHENMFWYRQDPGLGLRLIYFSYDVKMKEKGDIPEGYSVSREKKERFSLILESASTNQTSMYLCASSLFDSRQPQHFGDGTRLSIL.

This clone is a singleton in its sample. The chain couples TRBV7-9 to TRBJ2-7, with D maybe TRBD2 (5 bases). The CDR3 sequence is 12 residues long. Germline V lookup: CDR1 SEHNR, CDR2 FQNEAQ (reference sequence). Deletions cut 5 bases from V and 7 bases from J, with 12 bases between. The CDR3 loop is CASSVGSGEQYF. DNA for the CDR3: TGTGCCAGCAGCGTAGGTTCGGGGGAGCAGTACTTC.

V gene TRBV19 combines with J gene TRBJ2-1; unclear D gene. The CDR3 spans 15 residues. Germline V gene data show CDR1 as LNHDA and CDR2 as SQIVND (reference sequence). The ends were cut back, 3 bases at V and 8 bases at J, with 17 bases in the middle. In DNA, the CDR3 is TGTGCCAGTAGTATTAGAGAGACCCTCGGAGATGAGCAGTTCTTC. It encodes CASSIRETLGDEQFF.

In DNA form, the CDR3 reads TGCAGCGTAGGCAGGTCGGCCACCGGGGAGCTGTTTTTT. The encoded protein is CSVGRSATGELFF. This chain uses TRBV29-1 with TRBJ2-2, with unresolved D. Trimming removed 6 bases from V and 4 bases from J, with 12 bases in between. The CDR3 is 13 amino acids. Germline assignment: CDR1 SQVTM and CDR2 ANQGSEA.

The chain carries TRBV10-3 and TRBJ2-2; possible D gene TRBD2, 7 bases. This CDR3 has 15 residues. The V gene's germline CDR1 is ENHRY and CDR2 SYGVKD. Trimming took 10 bases from V and 0 from J, leaving 15 bases between them. CDR3 loop: CATHVGGPNTGELFF. In DNA form, the CDR3 reads TGTGCCACCCACGTCGGGGGGCCGAACACCGGGGAGCTGTTTTTT.

V is TRBV7-8 and J is TRBJ1-5; tentatively, D is TRBD1 (5 bases). The germline CDR1 and CDR2 sequences are SGHVS and FQNEAQ. CDR3 length: 15 amino acids. With 1 base removed from V and 7 bases from J, the gap between germline ends came to 14 bases. CDR3 amino acids: CASSLGAMEGQPQHF. The CDR3 DNA follows: TGTGCCAGCAGCTTAGGGGCGATGGAGGGGCAGCCCCAGCATTTT.

The chain links TRBV6-4 to TRBJ2-1; possible D gene TRBD1, 6 bases. The CDR3 is 19 amino acids. V gave up 0 bases and J gave up 7 bases, with 25 bases separating them. Germline V CDR1 and CDR2: MRHNA, SNTAGT. The CDR3 bases are TGTGCCAGCAGTGACTCTCTGGTGGGGAGTTTGGGGGCAGGAAATGAGCAGTTCTTC. Protein: CASSDSLVGSLGAGNEQFF.

This chain links TRBV7-7 with TRBJ2-1, with 12 bases that match TRBD2. CDR3 size: 16 residues. Trimming took 5 bases from V and 9 from J; bases not matched to a gene: 11. The V gene's germline CDR1 is SSHAT and CDR2 FNYEAQ (reference sequence). The CDR3 spells CASSPTRTSGTSEQFF. The CDR3 bases are TGTGCCAGCAGCCCCACCCGGACTAGCGGGACGTCTGAGCAGTTCTTC.